What follows are 28 T cell receptor beta chains derived from one specimen sequenced in a study of blood T cell repertoires in COVID-19 (TCRdb year 2020). Receptor amplification or capture employed the immunoSEQ multiplex PCR assay. Here the immuneACCESS table is served through TCRdb, limited to in-frame sequences with V and J called. Missing clones are a known gap in these copies; in checked studies unresolved V genes cover under half, and the rest lacks a known reason. Counted in this sample were about 310,000 clones; nearly 90% of them appeared once. Approximately 4.5% of the sample goes to the ten largest clones. Sequencing input: PBMCs or T cells enriched from blood (not recorded which). Receptors were obtained from a young woman with acute COVID-19.

In its sample, this clone was seen once. V usage is TRBV18 and J usage is TRBJ1-4; unclear D gene. V lost 6 bases to trimming and J lost 0 bases, with 17 bases between them. Germline CDR1 is KGHSH and CDR2 is LQKENI. This CDR3 spans 17 amino acids. The CDR3 spells CASSRSAEAATNEKLFF. CDR3 sequence (DNA): TGTGCCAGCTCCCGTTCGGCAGAGGCTGCAACTAATGAAAAACTGTTTTTT. The whole variable domain, filled in from reference TRBV18 and TRBJ1-4, reads NAGVMQNPRHLVRRRGQEARLRCSPMKGHSHVYWYRQLPEEGLKFMVYLQKENIIDESGMPKERFSAEFPKEGPSILRIQQVVRGDSAAYFCASSRSAEAATNEKLFFGSGTQLSVL.

V usage is TRBV28 and J usage is TRBJ2-1; a weak D match, TRBD2 (5 bases). The CDR3 extends over 16 amino acids. Trimming removed 2 bases from V and 9 bases from J, with 20 bases in between. Germline V gives CDR1 MDHEN, CDR2 SYDVKM. The CDR3 protein is CASSLMGVVRDAEQFF. The CDR3 DNA is TGTGCCAGCAGTTTAATGGGAGTAGTAAGGGATGCTGAGCAGTTCTTC. The full variable domain, its missing parts supplied by reference TRBV28 and TRBJ2-1, is DVKVTQSSRYLVKRTGEKVFLECVQDMDHENMFWYRQDPGLGLRLIYFSYDVKMKEKGDIPEGYSVSREKKERFSLILESASTNQTSMYLCASSLMGVVRDAEQFFGPGTRLTVL.

The rearrangement joins TRBV3-1 (or the pseudogene TRBV3-2) to TRBJ1-6, with D unclear. Deletions cut 1 base from V and 8 bases from J, with 12 bases between. This CDR3 has 15 residues. Germline-derived CDR1 and CDR2 are LGHDT and YNNKEL (reference sequence). The CDR3 sequence: CASSQGGPAYSPLHF. CDR3 nucleotide sequence: TGTGCCAGCAGCCAAGGAGGGCCAGCCTATTCACCCCTCCACTTT.

A few counts support this clone. The rearrangement uses TRBV7-9 and TRBJ2-2; D unresolved. CDR3 length: 15 residues. Germline V gene lookup returns CDR1 SEHNR and CDR2 FQNEAQ (reference sequence). The germline V and J ends were trimmed by 4 bases and 4 bases, with 13 bases remaining between them. CDR3 sequence (DNA): TGTGCCAGCAGCTCAGATTCAAGACTCACCGGGGAGCTGTTTTTT. Protein product: CASSSDSRLTGELFF.

This CDR3 reads CASSDSSGRAGEQYF. CDR3 in DNA: TGTGCCAGCAGTGATTCTAGCGGGAGGGCGGGGGAGCAGTACTTC. This chain joins TRBV25-1 and TRBJ2-7, with 12 bases identical to TRBD2. V dropped 3 bases and J dropped 7; count of bases not matched to a gene: 7. Germline V gene sequence: CDR1 MGHDK, CDR2 SYGVNS. This CDR3 comprises 15 residues.

The rearrangement uses TRBV28 and TRBJ2-7, with D possibly matching TRBD2 (6 bases). The V and J ends lost 4 bases and 6 bases respectively, with 19 bases between them. Looked up from germline, CDR1 is MDHEN and CDR2 is SYDVKM. This CDR3 contains 15 residues. For the CDR3, the DNA is TGTGCCAGCAGTTCCCCGGGACTCACCTCGGGCGAGCAGTACTTC. As protein: CASSSPGLTSGEQYF.

A few counts support this clone. The chain links TRBV27 to TRBJ1-2; 8 bases line up with TRBD1. Germline V gives CDR1 MNHEY, CDR2 SMNVEV (reference sequence). The CDR3 consists of 16 residues. The trim removed 4 bases at V and 3 bases at J, leaving 10 bases unmatched. The CDR3 DNA is TGTGCCAGCAGTTCATCTTTGGGACAGGTTCACTATGGCTACACCTTC. This sequence encodes CASSSSLGQVHYGYTF.

This chain links TRBV18 with TRBJ2-7; the match to TRBD1 covers 7 bases. V shed 2 bases and J 3 bases; nucleotides not matched to a gene: 7. The CDR3 spans 15 residues. The V gene's germline CDR1 is KGHSH and CDR2 LQKENI. CDR3: CASSPRQGLNYEQYF. The DNA for the CDR3 is TGTGCCAGCTCACCAAGACAGGGTCTCAACTACGAGCAGTACTTC. Full variable domain (remainder filled in from reference TRBV18 and TRBJ2-7): NAGVMQNPRHLVRRRGQEARLRCSPMKGHSHVYWYRQLPEEGLKFMVYLQKENIIDESGMPKERFSAEFPKEGPSILRIQQVVRGDSAAYFCASSPRQGLNYEQYFGPGTRLTVT.

V and J are TRBV2 and TRBJ1-2; D unclear. Germline CDR1 SNHLY, CDR2 FYNNEI. The V gene lost 6 bases and the J gene lost 7 bases, with 21 bases spanning the gap. This CDR3 region has 15 residues. For the CDR3, the DNA is TGTGCCAGCAGGGGTACCAATCCTCGGGGTGGTGGCTACACCTTC. Amino acids: CASRGTNPRGGGYTF.

This chain links TRBV5-1 with TRBJ1-1, with 7 bases identical to TRBD1. Germline V CDR1 and CDR2: SGHRS, YFSETQ. This CDR3 region has 14 residues. V lost 3 bases, J lost 3 bases, and 5 bases stayed unmatched. The CDR3: CASSSTGWDTEAFF. The DNA for the CDR3 is TGCGCCAGCAGCTCGACAGGGTGGGACACTGAAGCTTTCTTT.

This clone was detected only once. The chain has TRBV28 and TRBJ1-2; D remains unclear. The CDR3 totals 12 residues. The V gene lost 2 bases and the J gene lost 3 bases, with 4 bases spanning the gap. CDR1 and CDR2 (germline): MDHEN, SYDVKM. CDR3 sequence reads: CASSLQDYGYTF. CDR3 in DNA: TGTGCCAGCAGTTTACAGGACTATGGCTACACCTTC.

The V gene is TRBV3-1 (or the pseudogene TRBV3-2), the J gene TRBJ2-7; 8 nucleotides align to TRBD2. The CDR3 covers 14 residues. In germline, CDR1 is LGHDT, CDR2 YNNKEL (reference sequence). V lost 4 bases to trimming and J lost 7 bases; unmatched junction nucleotides: 9. This chain's CDR3 is CASSPAGAAREQYF. CDR3 sequence (DNA): TGTGCCAGCAGCCCAGCGGGAGCCGCGCGGGAGCAGTACTTC.

The chain employs TRBV5-5 and TRBJ1-5; the D is unclear. From germline, CDR1 is SGHKS and CDR2 YYEKEE (reference sequence). V gave up 3 bases and J gave up 0 bases, with 10 bases separating them. The CDR3 extends over 15 amino acids. CDR3 loop: CASSSAGNSNQPQHF. DNA of the CDR3: TGTGCCAGCAGCTCCGCAGGTAATAGCAATCAGCCCCAGCATTTT. Drawing the rest from reference TRBV5-5 and TRBJ1-5, the complete variable domain is DAGVTQSPTHLIKTRGQQVTLRCSPISGHKSVSWYQQVLGQGPQFIFQYYEKEERGRGNFPDRFSARQFPNYSSELNVNALLLGDSALYLCASSSAGNSNQPQHFGDGTRLSIL.

The J gene is TRBJ2-3, the V gene TRBV9; the match to TRBD2 covers 8 bases. Trimming took 6 bases from V and 5 from J; bases not matched to a gene: 17. Looked up from germline, CDR1 is SGDLS and CDR2 is YYNGEE. This CDR3 is 17 amino acids long. This chain's CDR3 is CASTLGRGLEGRDTQYF. The CDR3 DNA sequence: TGTGCCAGCACCCTCGGGAGGGGACTAGAGGGAAGAGATACGCAGTATTTT.

The V and J genes are TRBV2 and TRBJ1-2; D remains unclear. The CDR3 contains 15 residues. Germline V CDR1 and CDR2: SNHLY, FYNNEI. Trimming removed 6 bases from V and 1 base from J, with 15 bases in between. CDR3 sequence: CASRPQARNNYGYTF. CDR3 in DNA: TGTGCCAGCAGGCCACAAGCGAGAAATAACTATGGCTACACCTTC.

The chain joins TRBV12-5 to TRBJ2-7; possibly TRBD2 for D (7 bases). Germline CDR1 is LGHNT and CDR2 is FRNRAP. The CDR3 runs to 14 residues. V lost 6 bases and J lost 4, with 16 bases in between. CDR3 bases: TGTGCTAGTGGCCTAGGGGGGGCCCTGTACGAGCAGTACTTC. It encodes CASGLGGALYEQYF. Full variable domain (missing parts from reference TRBV12-5 and TRBJ2-7): DARVTQTPRHKVTEMGQEVTMRCQPILGHNTVFWYRQTMMQGLELLAYFRNRAPLDDSGMPKDRFSAEMPDATLATLKIQPSEPRDSAVYFCASGLGGALYEQYFGPGTRLTVT.

The chain employs TRBV28 and TRBJ2-5, with a weak D call TRBD2 (7 bases). The CDR3 is 14 residues long. With 3 bases removed from V and 7 bases from J, the gap between germline ends came to 15 bases. Germline lookup yields CDR1 MDHEN and CDR2 SYDVKM. The CDR3 sequence: CASSLGGAMGTQYF. The CDR3 region has the DNA TGTGCCAGCAGTTTGGGGGGGGCTATGGGGACCCAGTACTTC.

V is TRBV3-1 (or the pseudogene TRBV3-2) and J is TRBJ1-5; 7 nucleotides line up with TRBD1. Germline V CDR1 and CDR2: LGHDT, YNNKEL (reference sequence). J lost 4 bases, V lost 6 bases, and 6 bases had no gene match. The CDR3 is 14 amino acids. CDR3 sequence reads: CASRQGMGNQPQHF. The CDR3, as DNA: TGTGCCAGCAGACAGGGGATGGGGAATCAGCCCCAGCATTTT.

This clone occurred a few times. The chain uses TRBV9 and TRBJ1-2; 8 positions agree with TRBD1. This CDR3 is built from 16 residues. CDR1 is SGDLS, CDR2 YYNGEE, per germline. J was trimmed by 8 bases and V by 3 bases; bases with no gene match: 15. For the CDR3, the DNA is TGTGCCAGCAGCGCATCAGGGGGCCCCCGGGTTGGGGGCTACACCTTC. Residues: CASSASGGPRVGGYTF.

J is TRBJ2-5 and V is TRBV7-3; no clear D. V was shortened by 5 bases and J by 1 base, with 8 bases between the two germline ends. This CDR3 has 13 residues. CDR1 is SGHTA and CDR2 is FQGTGA in the germline V gene. CDR3 in DNA: TGTGCCAGCAGCCCTGCAGGCCAAGAGACCCAGTACTTC. It yields the protein CASSPAGQETQYF.

This clone was recorded a few times. The V call is TRBV27, the J call TRBJ2-7; D is uncertain. The germline gives CDR1 MNHEY, CDR2 SMNVEV (reference sequence). The CDR3 is 13 residues long. V lost 8 bases and J lost 3, with 14 bases in between. The CDR3 nucleotides read TGTGCCAGCGCAACTAAGGAGTTCTACGAGCAGTACTTC. Its translation is CASATKEFYEQYF.

The chain carries TRBV27 and TRBJ2-7, with 7 bases lining up with TRBD1. Germline-derived CDR1 and CDR2 are MNHEY and SMNVEV (reference sequence). The CDR3 runs 12 residues. Losses at the gene ends were 6 bases for V and 3 bases for J; bases not matched to a gene: 2. CDR3: CASRGTDYEQYF. Here the CDR3 DNA reads TGTGCCAGCAGAGGGACAGACTACGAGCAGTACTTC.

The rearrangement links TRBV12-3 or TRBV12-4 to TRBJ1-1; D is perhaps TRBD1 (6 bases). This CDR3 contains 12 residues. The V end lost 4 bases, the J end lost 11 bases, and 14 bases lay between the germline ends. Here the CDR3 DNA reads TGTGCCAGCAGTTCTACAGGGTTGAGCGCTTTCTTT. Translation: CASSSTGLSAFF.

The rearrangement uses TRBV6-2 or TRBV6-3 and TRBJ1-2; 9 nucleotides match TRBD1. CDR1 is MNHEY, CDR2 SVGEGT, per germline. V shed 2 bases and J 3 bases; nucleotides not matched to a gene: 10. The CDR3 consists of 17 residues. The DNA of the CDR3 is TGTGCCAGCAGTTACCCCAGGGGGGACAGGGAGGACTATGGCTACACCTTC. This encodes CASSYPRGDREDYGYTF.

This clone was seen once. The genes are TRBV3-1 (or the pseudogene TRBV3-2) and TRBJ2-7; D might be TRBD2 (6 bases). Trimming cost V 3 bases and J 6 bases, with 12 bases left between them. CDR1 and CDR2 (germline): LGHDT, YNNKEL (reference sequence). There are 13 residues in the CDR3. CDR3: CASSQARDSEQYF. CDR3 sequence (DNA): TGTGCCAGCAGCCAGGCCCGGGACTCCGAGCAGTACTTC.

The V gene is TRBV2, the J gene TRBJ1-3, with 7 bases aligning to TRBD1. The CDR3 consists of 16 residues. Losses at the gene ends were 0 bases for V and 4 bases for J; bases not matched to a gene: 6. CDR1 and CDR2 from the germline V gene are SNHLY and FYNNEI. CDR3 nucleotides: TGTGCCAGCAGTGAAGCCAAGGGGGCTAAGGGAAACACCATATATTTT. Protein: CASSEAKGAKGNTIYF.

The chain has TRBV15 and TRBJ1-1; TRBD1 aligns across 8 bases. J gave up 3 bases and V 8 bases, and 17 bases lay outside the gene matches. CDR1 is LNHNV, CDR2 YYDKDF, per germline (reference sequence). The CDR3 totals 17 residues. For the CDR3, the DNA is TGTGCCACCGCGAACCGGACAGGGTCTCTCTTGGACACTGAAGCTTTCTTT. Protein sequence: CATANRTGSLLDTEAFF.

The V call is TRBV2, the J call TRBJ1-4; 8 bases are shared with TRBD1. Germline CDR1 and CDR2: SNHLY and FYNNEI. CDR3 length equals 16 residues. CDR3 region: CGSRGDRFRDNEKLFF. CDR3 bases: TGTGGGAGCAGGGGGGACAGGTTCCGGGATAATGAAAAACTGTTTTTT.